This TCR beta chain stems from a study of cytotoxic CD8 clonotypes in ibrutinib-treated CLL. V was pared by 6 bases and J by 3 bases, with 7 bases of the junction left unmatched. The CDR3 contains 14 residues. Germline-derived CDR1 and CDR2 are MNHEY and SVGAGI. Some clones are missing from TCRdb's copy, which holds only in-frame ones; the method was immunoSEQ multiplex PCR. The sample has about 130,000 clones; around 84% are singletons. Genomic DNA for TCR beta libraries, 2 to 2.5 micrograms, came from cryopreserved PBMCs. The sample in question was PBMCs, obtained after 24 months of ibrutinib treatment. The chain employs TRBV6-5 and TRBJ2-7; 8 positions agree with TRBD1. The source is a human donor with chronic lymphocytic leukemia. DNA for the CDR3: TGTGCCAGCAGACTCACAGGGGGTCTCTACGAGCAGTACTTC. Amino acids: CASRLTGGLYEQYF.